The subject of this entry is one T cell receptor (beta chain). The assay was immunoSEQ multiplex PCR, and TCRdb's table has in-frame clones only and misses some. The table includes over 15,000 clones, roughly 89% detected once. This sample was included in a study of blood T cell repertoires in COVID-19. The receptor was isolated from a man aged 60 to 69 with acute or convalescent COVID-19. Sample: peripheral blood.

The CDR3 loop is CASSLGLRTEAFF. The CDR3 DNA is TGTGCCAGCAGTTTGGGACTGAGGACTGAAGCTTTCTTT. The chain uses TRBV27 and TRBJ1-1, with D possibly being TRBD1 (5 bases). V was trimmed by 3 bases and J by 5 bases, leaving 10 bases between them. The CDR3 runs to 13 residues. CDR1 is MNHEY and CDR2 is SMNVEV in the germline V gene (reference sequence).